The TCR beta chain under discussion was sequenced for a study of T cell repertoires in cytomegalovirus infection. Study context: Public TCR beta signatures marked donors with CMV infection and the matching HLA. The study, taken as a whole, reports: In two of eight donors, the top clonotype was HLA-C-restricted CMV-specific.

Germline-derived CDR1 and CDR2 are MNHNS and SASEGT. Between the trimmed V and J ends, which lost 6 bases and 2 bases, there was a span of 16 bases. This CDR3 region has 16 residues. One entry per CDR3 protein results from TCRdb running MiXCR on the reads. The sample lists approximately 290,000 distinct CDR3 sequences, over 20% occurring once. Comment on this clonotype: The antigen is unknown.

Sequenced sample: PBMCs. The chain links TRBV6-1 to TRBJ2-2; tentatively, D is TRBD1 or TRBD2 (5 bases each). The clonotype originates from a human donor in good health (CMV status not recorded). Some clones in this sample may be carry-over from other donors' samples. As DNA, the CDR3 is TGTGCCAGCAGCACAGTGGGACCTGCAAACACCGGGGAGCTGTTTTTT. Translated: CASSTVGPANTGELFF.